Shown below are 12 T cell receptor beta chains from a single sample sequenced in a study of blood T cells in healthy people across ages. It was with a sample-barcoded 5' primer and a J-beta primer mix that a second PCR of roughly 7 to 11 cycles was run. One entry per CDR3 protein results from TCRdb running MiXCR on the 5' RACE reads. Of about 1.7 million distinct CDR3 sequences listed, 28% are singletons. The sequenced sample was blood. These receptors were collected from a woman in her twenties or thirties in good health.

This clonotype was found many times. The chain is built from TRBV20-1 and TRBJ2-3; the D is unclear. The CDR3 is 11 amino acids. V gave up 0 bases and J gave up 9 bases, with 7 bases separating them. Germline-derived CDR1 and CDR2 are DFQATT and SNEGSKA (reference sequence). Here the CDR3 reads CSARDPGTQYF. The CDR3 nucleotides read TGCAGTGCTAGAGATCCTGGAACGCAGTATTTT.

The V gene is TRBV20-1, the J gene TRBJ2-1, with D possibly being TRBD1 or TRBD2 (5 bases each). Germline lookup yields CDR1 DFQATT and CDR2 SNEGSKA (reference sequence). The V and J ends lost 1 base and 6 bases respectively, with 10 bases between them. The CDR3 covers 13 residues. CDR3 protein: CSARGDLSNEQFF. The CDR3 DNA sequence: TGCAGTGCTAGAGGGGACCTCTCCAATGAGCAGTTCTTC.

In the case of this clonotype: One end of the junction does not line up with germline, which may come from a read error. This chain joins TRBV10-3 and TRBJ2-7; 12 bases agree with TRBD2. The CDR3 has 16 residues. The germline V gene has CDR1 ENHRY and CDR2 SYGVKD. CDR3 bases: TGTGCCATCTGTGACCCCGGACTAGCGGGGAGATACGAGCAGTACTTC. It encodes CAICDPGLAGRYEQYF.

The rearrangement uses TRBV7-2 and TRBJ2-1, with 7 bases lining up with TRBD2. CDR1 and CDR2 from the germline V gene are SGHTA and FQGNSA. CDR3 length: 16 amino acids. J gave up 1 base and V 5 bases, and 8 bases lay outside the gene matches. The CDR3 loop reads CASSPRGTASYNEQFF. The DNA for the CDR3 is TGTGCCAGCAGCCCGCGGGGGACCGCTTCCTACAATGAGCAGTTCTTC.

Details on this clonotype: A much larger clone is a single base away; this may be a read error. V and J are TRBV5-6 and TRBJ2-4; either TRBD1 or TRBD2 may supply D (5 bases each). The J call is doubtful: the DNA matches TRBJ2-7 better. There are 15 residues in the CDR3. The germline CDR1 and CDR2 sequences are SGHDT and YYEEEE. CDR3: CANSLYSGTFHEQYF. The CDR3 DNA follows: TGTGCCAACAGCTTGTACTCAGGGACGTTCCACGAGCAGTACTTC.

This clonotype has a handful of counts. This rearrangement joins TRBV5-1 to TRBJ2-1; 7 bases match TRBD1. Germline CDR1 SGHRS, CDR2 YFSETQ. The length of the CDR3 is 17 residues. The junction had 10 bases not matched to a gene; V was cut back by 4 bases and J by 0 bases. For the CDR3, the DNA is TGCGCCAGCAGCCCGACGGGACAGACGAGCTCCTACAATGAGCAGTTCTTC. Protein: CASSPTGQTSSYNEQFF.

Note on this clonotype: Germline is not matched at one junction end, which may reflect a read error. This chain uses TRBV10-3 with TRBJ2-7; D possibly corresponds to TRBD2 (5 bases). This CDR3 comprises 17 residues. The germline gives CDR1 ENHRY, CDR2 SYGVKD. In DNA form, the CDR3 reads TGTGCCATCGGTGAGTCGAGATCCCGGGGTCTCTCCTACGAGCAGTACTTC. Translated, it gives CAIGESRSRGLSYEQYF.

This rearrangement joins TRBV5-4 to TRBJ2-7; possible D gene TRBD1, 5 bases. The germline V gene encodes CDR1 SGHNT and CDR2 YYREEE (reference sequence). Deletions cut 1 base from V and 0 bases from J, with 14 bases between. CDR3 length: 16 amino acids. The CDR3 loop is CASSLSETVGSYEQYF. The CDR3 DNA reads TGTGCCAGCAGCTTGTCCGAGACAGTAGGCTCCTACGAGCAGTACTTC.

The V and J genes are TRBV19 and TRBJ2-7; no firm D call. The DNA end lines up better with TRBJ2-5; the J call may be wrong. The germline CDR1 and CDR2 sequences are LNHDA and SQIVND (reference sequence). This CDR3 has 14 amino acids. CDR3 amino acids: CASSCGRLEETQYF. CDR3 DNA: TGTGCCAGTAGCTGCGGTCGTTTGGAGGAGACCCAGTACTTC.

Of note for this clonotype: This sequence may be a read error, since a much larger clone differs from it by one base. The J gene is TRBJ2-1, the V gene TRBV29-1; TRBD2 matches at 9 bases. The CDR3 extends over 15 amino acids. The germline V gene encodes CDR1 SQVTM and CDR2 ANQGSEA. The CDR3 loop reads CCVGYRTSVYNEQFF. CDR3 in DNA: TGCTGCGTTGGATATAGGACTAGCGTATACAATGAGCAGTTCTTC.

V usage is TRBV7-9 and J usage is TRBJ2-5; 7 nucleotides align to TRBD1. This CDR3 spans 15 amino acids. V shed 3 bases and J 2 bases; nucleotides not matched to a gene: 6. CDR1 is SEHNR, CDR2 FQNEAQ, per germline (reference sequence). The CDR3 is CASSFGDSLQETQYF. The CDR3 DNA reads TGTGCCAGCAGCTTTGGGGACAGCTTACAAGAGACCCAGTACTTC.

The V gene is TRBV7-2, the J gene TRBJ2-7; 9 nucleotides match TRBD1. In germline, CDR1 is SGHTA, CDR2 FQGNSA. Germline trimming cut 5 bases from V and 5 bases from J; bases unmatched to any gene: 7. The CDR3 is 14 amino acids. Here the CDR3 reads CASSRDRVGDEQYF. The CDR3 DNA reads TGTGCCAGCAGCCGGGACAGGGTAGGCGACGAGCAGTACTTC.